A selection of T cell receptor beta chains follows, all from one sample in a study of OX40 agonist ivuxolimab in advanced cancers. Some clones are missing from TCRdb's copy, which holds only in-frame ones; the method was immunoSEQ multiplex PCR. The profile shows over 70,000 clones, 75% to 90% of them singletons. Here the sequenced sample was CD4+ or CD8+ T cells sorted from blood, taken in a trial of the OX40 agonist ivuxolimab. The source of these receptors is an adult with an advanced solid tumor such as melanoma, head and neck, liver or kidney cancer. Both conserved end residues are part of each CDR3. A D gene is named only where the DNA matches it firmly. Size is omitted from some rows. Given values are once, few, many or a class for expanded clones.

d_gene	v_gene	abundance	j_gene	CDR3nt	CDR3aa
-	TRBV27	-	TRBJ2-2	TGTGCCAGCATGGGTCGGGCTAGCCCCACCGGGGAGCTGTTTTTT	CASMGRASPTGELFF
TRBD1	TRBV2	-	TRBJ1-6	TGTGCCAGCAGTGACAGGGGGCTTTGGCCCCTCCACTTT	CASSDRGLWPLHF
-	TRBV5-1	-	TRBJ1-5	TGCGCCAGCAGCTTGGTGGCAGGAAATCAGCCCCAGCATTTT	CASSLVAGNQPQHF
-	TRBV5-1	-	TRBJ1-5	TGCGCCAGCAGCTTGTTGCCGGACAAACCCCAGCATTTT	CASSLLPDKPQHF
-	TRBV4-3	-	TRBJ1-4	TGCGCCAGCAGCCAAGTGGTAGGGCAGGGATCTAATGAAAAACTGTTTTTT	CASSQVVGQGSNEKLFF
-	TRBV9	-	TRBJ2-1	TGTGCCAGCAGCGTCCTCGAACTAAACAATGAGCAGTTCTTC	CASSVLELNNEQFF
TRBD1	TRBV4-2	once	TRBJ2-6	TGTGCCAGCAGCCTAACAGGGGTACTGACTTTC	CASSLTGVLTF
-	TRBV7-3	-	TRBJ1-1	TGTGCCAGCAGACCTACAGGGTTGAGCACTGAAGCTTTCTTT	CASRPTGLSTEAFF
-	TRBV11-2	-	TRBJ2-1	TGTGCCAGCAGCTTAGATATGGTTAATGAGCAGTTCTTC	CASSLDMVNEQFF
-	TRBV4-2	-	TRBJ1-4	TGTGCCAGCAGCCCCCTACACCAGAGGGAAAAACTGTTTTTT	CASSPLHQREKLFF
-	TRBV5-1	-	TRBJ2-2	TGCGCCAGCAGCTTGGTTGCGGGGCCCACCGGGGAGCTGTTTTTT	CASSLVAGPTGELFF
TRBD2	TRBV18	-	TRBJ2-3	TGTGCCAGCTCACCCCAAGGGAGGGAAGATACGCAGTATTTT	CASSPQGREDTQYF
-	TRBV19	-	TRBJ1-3	TGTGCCAGTAGTATACAACAACCGGGACAACGAAACACCATATATTTT	CASSIQQPGQRNTIYF
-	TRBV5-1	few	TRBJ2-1	TGCGCCAGCAGCTTGGGAGGCCAGGGTAGGAAGGATGAGCAGTTCTTC	CASSLGGQGRKDEQFF
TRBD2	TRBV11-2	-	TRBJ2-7	TGTGCCAGCAGCTTAGTCGGGACTAGCGGCACCTACGAGCAGTACTTC	CASSLVGTSGTYEQYF
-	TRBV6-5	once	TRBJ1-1	TGTGCCAGCAGTTCGGAGCCCACTGAAGCTTTCTTT	CASSSEPTEAFF
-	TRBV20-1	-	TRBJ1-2	TGCAGTGCTACAATTTTATATGGCTACACCTTC	CSATILYGYTF
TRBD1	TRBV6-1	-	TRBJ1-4	TGTGCCAGTCTCCCCCACAGGGGAAAGGTTGAAAAACTGTTTTTT	CASLPHRGKVEKLFF
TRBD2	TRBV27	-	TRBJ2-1	TGTGCCAGCAGTCTATGGGGGGGACGTAGTGAGCAGTTCTTC	CASSLWGGRSEQFF
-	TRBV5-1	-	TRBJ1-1	TGCGCCAGCAGCTTGGAACCAGGGAAGAACACTGAAGCTTTCTTT	CASSLEPGKNTEAFF
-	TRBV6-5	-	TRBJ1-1	TGTGCCAGCAGTTACAGGGTCGGGAACACTGAAGCTTTCTTT	CASSYRVGNTEAFF
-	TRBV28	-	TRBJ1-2	TGTGCCAGCAGTTTGGACAGCCGCTATGGCTACACCTTC	CASSLDSRYGYTF
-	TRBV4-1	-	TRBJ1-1	TGCGCCAGCAGCCTGACCGGAGGAAAGAACACTGAAGCTTTCTTT	CASSLTGGKNTEAFF
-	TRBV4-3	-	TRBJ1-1	TGCGCCAGCAGCCAAGATCCAGGGTTTGGGCTGGGGAACACTGAAGCTTTCTTT	CASSQDPGFGLGNTEAFF
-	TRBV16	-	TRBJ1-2	TGTGCCAGCAGCCAATCCGGTCCCGGCTACACCTTC	CASSQSGPGYTF
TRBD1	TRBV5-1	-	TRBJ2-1	TGCGCCAGCAGCCCTGGACAGGGTACGGTGGGTGAGCAGTTCTTC	CASSPGQGTVGEQFF
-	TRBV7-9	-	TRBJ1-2	TGTGCCAGCAGCCTAGAGGTCCGCGGCTATGGCTACACCTTC	CASSLEVRGYGYTF
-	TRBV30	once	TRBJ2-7	TGTGCCTGGAGAGCGGACTATACCTACGAGCAGTACTTC	CAWRADYTYEQYF
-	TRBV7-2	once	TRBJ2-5	TGTGCCAGCAGCTTAGGGACACTAGTGGGGGAGACCCAGTACTTC	CASSLGTLVGETQYF
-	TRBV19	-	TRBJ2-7	TGTGCCAGTAGTATAGAGGTCTCCTACGAGCAGTACTTC	CASSIEVSYEQYF
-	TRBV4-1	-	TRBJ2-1	TGCGCCAGCAGCCAAGGGATAAGTTATAATGGGAATGAGCAGTTCTTC	CASSQGISYNGNEQFF
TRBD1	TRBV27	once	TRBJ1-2	TGTGCCAGCAGAGAGACAGGGGGATCTAACTATGGCTACACCTTC	CASRETGGSNYGYTF
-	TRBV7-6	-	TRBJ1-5	TGTGCCAGCAGCTTAGCGGGGGGCGATTATCAGCCCCAGCATTTT	CASSLAGGDYQPQHF
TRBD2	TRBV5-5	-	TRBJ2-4	TGTGCCAGCAGCCTGACCGGGACTATCATAAACATTCAGTACTTC	CASSLTGTIINIQYF
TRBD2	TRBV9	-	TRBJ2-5	TGTGCCAGCAGCTCGGGGACTAGCGGGGAGACCCAGTACTTC	CASSSGTSGETQYF
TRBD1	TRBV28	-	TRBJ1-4	TGTGCCAGCCAGGGGGGGAAAGAAAAACTGTTTTTT	CASQGGKEKLFF
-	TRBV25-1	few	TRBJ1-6	TGTGCCAGCAGGGACAACGGACCTAATTCACCCCTCCACTTT	CASRDNGPNSPLHF
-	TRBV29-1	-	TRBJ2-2	TGCAGCGTTGAAGTCTGGAGGGGGCACACCGGGGAGCTGTTTTTT	CSVEVWRGHTGELFF
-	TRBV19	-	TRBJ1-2	TGTGCCAGTAGCCACCGTGGGGGGAACGGAGGTGGCTACACCTTC	CASSHRGGNGGGYTF
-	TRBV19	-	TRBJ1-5	TGTGCCAGTACCAGAACGGACCTTAGCAATCAGCCCCAGCATTTT	CASTRTDLSNQPQHF
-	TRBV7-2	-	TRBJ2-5	TGTGCCAGCACTCAGCGGGTCCAAGAGACCCAGTACTTC	CASTQRVQETQYF
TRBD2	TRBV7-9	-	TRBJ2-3	TGTGCCAGCAGCTTAGAACTCGGCGGGAGCTTATATTTT	CASSLELGGSLYF
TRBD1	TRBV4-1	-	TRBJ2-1	TGCGCCAGCAGCCAACCGACAGGGGGATCCTACAATGAGCAGTTCTTC	CASSQPTGGSYNEQFF
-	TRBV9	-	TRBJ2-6	TGTGCCAGCAGCGTAAGGGGCTCTGGGGCCAACGTCCTGACTTTC	CASSVRGSGANVLTF
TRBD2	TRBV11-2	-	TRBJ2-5	TGTGCCAGCAGCCCCGGGAGGGCCTGGCAGACCCAGTACTTC	CASSPGRAWQTQYF
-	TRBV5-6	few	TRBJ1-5	TGTGCCAGCAGCCAAAGGGGGGGGCAGCCCCAGCATTTT	CASSQRGGQPQHF
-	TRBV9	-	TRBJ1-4	TGTGCCAGCAGCGTGATTGGATCCACTAATGAAAAACTGTTTTTT	CASSVIGSTNEKLFF
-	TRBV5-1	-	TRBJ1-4	TGCGCCAGCAGCTCCGGGTTACGGGAAAAACTGTTTTTT	CASSSGLREKLFF
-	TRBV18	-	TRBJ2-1	TGTGCCAGCTCACCAGTACGGGAGTCCTACGAGCAGTTCTTC	CASSPVRESYEQFF